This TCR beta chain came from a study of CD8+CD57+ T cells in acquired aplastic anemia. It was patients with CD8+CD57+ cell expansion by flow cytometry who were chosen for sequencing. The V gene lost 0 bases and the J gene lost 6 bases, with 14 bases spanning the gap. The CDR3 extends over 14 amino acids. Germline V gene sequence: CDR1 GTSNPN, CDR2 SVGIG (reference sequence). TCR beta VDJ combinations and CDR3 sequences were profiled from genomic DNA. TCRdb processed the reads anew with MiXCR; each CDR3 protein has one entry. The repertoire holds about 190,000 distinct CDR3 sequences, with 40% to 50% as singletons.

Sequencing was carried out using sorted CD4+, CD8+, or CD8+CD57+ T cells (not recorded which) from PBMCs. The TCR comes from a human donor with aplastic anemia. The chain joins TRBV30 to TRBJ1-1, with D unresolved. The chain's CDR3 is CAWSVFNWASEAFF. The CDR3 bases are TGTGCCTGGAGTGTATTTAATTGGGCCTCTGAAGCTTTCTTT. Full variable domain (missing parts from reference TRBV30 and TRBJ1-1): SQTIHQWPATLVQPVGSPLSLECTVEGTSNPNLYWYRQAAGRGLQLLFYSVGIGQISSEVPQNLSASRPQDRQFILSSKKLLLSDSGFYLCAWSVFNWASEAFFGQGTRLTVV.